Listed below are T cell receptor beta chains from one sample, sequenced in a study of shared clonotypes between healthy human individuals. Profiling relied on immunoSEQ multiplex PCR, and the TCRdb table lists in-frame clones only, not all of them. The repertoire holds about 2.3 million clones, with 85% to 95% as singletons. The sequenced sample consisted of naive CD4+ T cells from PBMCs. The receptors were sampled from a man aged 18 to 29 in good health. Some clones in this sample may be carry-over from other donors' samples. Both conserved end residues are part of each CDR3. The order of the fields is V gene, D gene, J gene, clone size, CDR3 DNA, CDR3 protein. D genes are given only for firm matches. Clone size is given for some rows only: seen once, a few or many times, or a class if the clone is expanded.

v_call: TRBV27
d_call: TRBD1
j_call: TRBJ1-1
clone_size: -
cdr3_nt: TGTGCCAGCAGTTTACTGGGACAGGGGAACACTGAAGCTTTCTTT
cdr3_aa: CASSLLGQGNTEAFF

v_call: TRBV28
d_call: -
j_call: TRBJ1-2
clone_size: -
cdr3_nt: TGTGCCAGCAGTCCAAGCCTTAGATGGTATGGCTACACCTTC
cdr3_aa: CASSPSLRWYGYTF

v_call: TRBV7-9
d_call: -
j_call: TRBJ2-5
clone_size: -
cdr3_nt: TGTGCCAGCAGCGACAACCGGCGTGCGGAGACCCAGTACTTC
cdr3_aa: CASSDNRRAETQYF

v_call: TRBV7-9
d_call: TRBD1
j_call: TRBJ2-7
clone_size: -
cdr3_nt: TGTGCCAGCAGTTTGACAGGGGCCACAGGCTACGAGCAGTACTTC
cdr3_aa: CASSLTGATGYEQYF

v_call: TRBV9
d_call: -
j_call: TRBJ1-3
clone_size: once
cdr3_nt: TGTGCCAGCAGCGATGCCGGGACCGCTGGAAACACCATATATTTT
cdr3_aa: CASSDAGTAGNTIYF

v_call: TRBV5-4
d_call: TRBD1
j_call: TRBJ1-5
clone_size: -
cdr3_nt: TGTGCCAGCAGCATCACCGGGACAGGGGATCAGCCCCAGCATTTT
cdr3_aa: CASSITGTGDQPQHF

v_call: TRBV19
d_call: -
j_call: TRBJ2-3
clone_size: -
cdr3_nt: TGTGCCAGTAGTATCGCAGGGCAATCGGATACGCAGTATTTT
cdr3_aa: CASSIAGQSDTQYF

v_call: TRBV7-9
d_call: -
j_call: TRBJ1-4
clone_size: -
cdr3_nt: TGTGCCAGCAGCTTAGCTGGTAATGAAAAACTGTTTTTT
cdr3_aa: CASSLAGNEKLFF

v_call: TRBV5-1
d_call: -
j_call: TRBJ2-5
clone_size: -
cdr3_nt: TGCGCCAGCAGCTCTGGGACATCCGGCCAAGAGACCCAGTACTTC
cdr3_aa: CASSSGTSGQETQYF

v_call: TRBV20-1
d_call: TRBD2
j_call: TRBJ2-1
clone_size: -
cdr3_nt: TGCAGTGCTAGGTCGGGGGGGTGGTTCTTC
cdr3_aa: CSARSGGWFF

v_call: TRBV30
d_call: -
j_call: TRBJ2-4
clone_size: once
cdr3_nt: TGTGCCTGCCGACCCCGCCGGGGGAACATTCAGTACTTC
cdr3_aa: CACRPRRGNIQYF

v_call: TRBV10-3
d_call: TRBD2
j_call: TRBJ2-7
clone_size: -
cdr3_nt: TGTGCCATCAGGACTAGCGGGGGCTCCTACGAGCAGTACTTC
cdr3_aa: CAIRTSGGSYEQYF

v_call: TRBV5-1
d_call: -
j_call: TRBJ2-6
clone_size: -
cdr3_nt: TGCGCCAGCAGCTGGGGGGGCGCTGGGGCCAACGTCCTGACTTTC
cdr3_aa: CASSWGGAGANVLTF

v_call: TRBV5-8
d_call: -
j_call: TRBJ1-4
clone_size: -
cdr3_nt: TGTGCCAGCAGCGGGGAGTTCGTCAAATCTAATGAAAAACTGTTTTTT
cdr3_aa: CASSGEFVKSNEKLFF

v_call: TRBV7-9
d_call: -
j_call: TRBJ1-5
clone_size: -
cdr3_nt: TGTGCCAGCAGCTTAGGAGGGGGGCGCCAGCCCCAGCATTTT
cdr3_aa: CASSLGGGRQPQHF

v_call: TRBV10-1
d_call: TRBD1
j_call: TRBJ2-7
clone_size: -
cdr3_nt: TGCGCCAGACTCGAGGGGGCATCCTACGAGCAGTACTTC
cdr3_aa: CARLEGASYEQYF

v_call: TRBV4-3
d_call: -
j_call: TRBJ2-7
clone_size: -
cdr3_nt: TGCGCCAGCAGCCCGTCCCGGACAGCTCGGTACGAGCAGTACTTC
cdr3_aa: CASSPSRTARYEQYF

v_call: TRBV4-3
d_call: TRBD2
j_call: TRBJ2-7
clone_size: -
cdr3_nt: TGCGCCAGCAGCCAAGAAGGACTAGATACCTACGAGCAGTACTTC
cdr3_aa: CASSQEGLDTYEQYF

v_call: TRBV9
d_call: -
j_call: TRBJ1-3
clone_size: once
cdr3_nt: TGTGCCAGCAGCGTAGCCCTCGGGGGGGCAACAGGAAACACCATATATTTT
cdr3_aa: CASSVALGGATGNTIYF

v_call: TRBV10-1
d_call: TRBD1
j_call: TRBJ1-2
clone_size: -
cdr3_nt: TGCGCCAGCAGTGACAACAGGGGCTATGGCTACACCTTC
cdr3_aa: CASSDNRGYGYTF

v_call: TRBV5-5
d_call: -
j_call: TRBJ2-7
clone_size: -
cdr3_nt: TGTGCCAGCAGCTTGAGCCAGGTCTACGAGCAGTACTTC
cdr3_aa: CASSLSQVYEQYF

v_call: TRBV27
d_call: -
j_call: TRBJ2-2
clone_size: -
cdr3_nt: TGTGCCAGCAGTTTAAGCAGACCCACCGGGGAGCTGTTTTTT
cdr3_aa: CASSLSRPTGELFF

v_call: TRBV4-2
d_call: TRBD2
j_call: TRBJ2-3
clone_size: -
cdr3_nt: TGTGCCAGCAGCCTTCAGACTAGCGGGAGTTGGACAGATACGCAGTATTTT
cdr3_aa: CASSLQTSGSWTDTQYF

v_call: TRBV6-7
d_call: -
j_call: TRBJ2-7
clone_size: -
cdr3_nt: TGTGCCAGCAGAACAGTCCAGTCGTCGTACGAGCAGTACTTC
cdr3_aa: CASRTVQSSYEQYF

v_call: TRBV27
d_call: TRBD1
j_call: TRBJ1-1
clone_size: -
cdr3_nt: TGTGCCAGCAGTGGGGACAGGGGAAACGCTGAAGCTTTCTTT
cdr3_aa: CASSGDRGNAEAFF

v_call: TRBV2
d_call: -
j_call: TRBJ1-5
clone_size: few
cdr3_nt: TGTGCCAGCAGTGCTGGAAGCAATCAGCCCCAGCATTTT
cdr3_aa: CASSAGSNQPQHF

v_call: TRBV9
d_call: -
j_call: TRBJ2-1
clone_size: few
cdr3_nt: TGTGCCAGCAGCGTAGAGAATGAGCAGTTCTTC
cdr3_aa: CASSVENEQFF

v_call: TRBV29-1
d_call: -
j_call: TRBJ1-4
clone_size: once
cdr3_nt: TGCAGCGTTGAAGCGGGACACAATGAAAAACTGTTTTTT
cdr3_aa: CSVEAGHNEKLFF

v_call: TRBV7-2
d_call: -
j_call: TRBJ2-7
clone_size: -
cdr3_nt: TGTGCCAGCAGCTTAGCCCCTAGCGTCCCCTACGAGCAGTACTTC
cdr3_aa: CASSLAPSVPYEQYF

v_call: TRBV7-3
d_call: TRBD2
j_call: TRBJ2-3
clone_size: -
cdr3_nt: TGTGCCAGCAGCTTACAACTAGCGGGAGGAGATACGCAGTATTTT
cdr3_aa: CASSLQLAGGDTQYF

v_call: TRBV7-8
d_call: TRBD2
j_call: TRBJ2-7
clone_size: -
cdr3_nt: TGTGCCAGCAGCTTAATGGCTAGCGGGATACAGGGCCCGTACTTC
cdr3_aa: CASSLMASGIQGPYF

v_call: TRBV7-3
d_call: TRBD2
j_call: TRBJ2-7
clone_size: once
cdr3_nt: TGTGCCATCGACGGTGGGGCTAGCGGGAGCCCTTCCTCCTACGAGCAGTACTTC
cdr3_aa: CAIDGGASGSPSSYEQYF